The rows below give T cell receptor beta chains drawn from one sample of a study of cytomegalovirus exposure and HLA in healthy donors. Libraries were prepared by immunoSEQ multiplex PCR; TCRdb keeps only in-frame clonotypes and omits some of them. The data contain around 100,000 clones, around 80% of them seen just once; the ten biggest clones take up about 7.3%. The sample consisted of PBMCs. The source of these receptors is a young man in good health and CMV-seronegative. The CDR3 runs from the conserved cysteine through the conserved F or W. The D gene is left open where the match is weak. Clone sizes are given selectively: once, few, many, or a class where the clone is expanded.

clone_size j_call cdr3_length v_call d_call cdr3_aa cdr3_nt
. TRBJ2-5 15 TRBV7-9 . CASSLRRGQQETQYF TGTGCCAGCAGCCTTAGAAGAGGACAACAAGAGACCCAGTACTTC
. TRBJ2-5 13 TRBV6-4 TRBD1 CASSDETGAFQYF TGTGCCAGCAGTGACGAAACAGGGGCCTTTCAGTACTTC
. TRBJ1-2 14 TRBV27 TRBD1 CASSRGQGSYGYTF TGTGCCAGCAGTCGTGGACAGGGTAGCTATGGCTACACCTTC
. TRBJ1-2 14 TRBV19 TRBD1 CASGRQGASYGYTF TGTGCCAGTGGCCGACAGGGGGCATCCTATGGCTACACCTTC
. TRBJ2-5 15 TRBV5-1 . CASSYPGLKQETQYF TGCGCCAGCAGCTACCCCGGACTAAAACAAGAGACCCAGTACTTC
. TRBJ1-1 13 TRBV9 . CASSVSTGTEAFF TGTGCCAGCAGCGTAAGTACAGGGACGGAAGCTTTCTTT
. TRBJ2-7 14 TRBV5-1 . CASSLAGDSYEQYF TGCGCCAGCAGCTTGGCGGGGGACTCCTACGAGCAGTACTTC
. TRBJ2-7 13 TRBV28 . CASSPLVGREQYF TGTGCCAGCAGTCCCCTAGTGGGGCGGGAGCAGTACTTC
once TRBJ2-7 14 TRBV5-1 . CASSWGVSSYEQYF TGCGCCAGCAGCTGGGGGGTATCTTCCTACGAGCAGTACTTC
. TRBJ1-1 14 TRBV7-2 . CASSWRQSNTEAFF TGTGCCAGCAGCTGGAGACAGTCGAACACTGAAGCTTTCTTT
. TRBJ1-2 16 TRBV7-9 TRBD1 CASSFGTGGFNYGYTF TGTGCCAGCAGCTTCGGAACAGGGGGTTTTAACTATGGCTACACCTTC
. TRBJ1-4 15 TRBV21-1 . CASSKKDTTNEKLFF TGTGCCAGCAGCAAAAAGGACACAACTAATGAAAAACTGTTTTTT
. TRBJ2-7 14 TRBV7-7 TRBD2 CASSPSSGTYEQYF TGTGCCAGCAGCCCTTCTAGCGGCACCTACGAGCAGTACTTC
few TRBJ1-2 13 TRBV7-2 . CASTPGRQYGYTF TGTGCCAGCACCCCCGGGAGACAATATGGCTACACCTTC
. TRBJ2-1 16 TRBV10-1 TRBD1 CASSETGTDLYNEQFF TGCGCCAGCAGTGAGACCGGGACAGATCTTTACAATGAGCAGTTCTTC